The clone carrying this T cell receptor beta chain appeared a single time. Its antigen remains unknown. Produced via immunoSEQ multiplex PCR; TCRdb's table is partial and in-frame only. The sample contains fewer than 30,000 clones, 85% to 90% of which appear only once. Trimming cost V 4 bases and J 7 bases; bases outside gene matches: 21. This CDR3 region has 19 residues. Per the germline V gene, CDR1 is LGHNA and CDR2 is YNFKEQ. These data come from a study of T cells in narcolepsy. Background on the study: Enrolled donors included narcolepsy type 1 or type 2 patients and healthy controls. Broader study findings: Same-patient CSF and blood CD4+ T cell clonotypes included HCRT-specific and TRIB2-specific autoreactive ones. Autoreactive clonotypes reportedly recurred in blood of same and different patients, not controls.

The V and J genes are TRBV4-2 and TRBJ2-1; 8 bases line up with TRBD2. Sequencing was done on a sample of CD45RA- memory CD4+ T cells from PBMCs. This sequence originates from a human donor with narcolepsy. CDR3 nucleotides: TGTGCCAGCAGCCTGGGTGGGCGGGAGGCCCATTATGTTGGTAATGAGCAGTTCTTC. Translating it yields CASSLGGREAHYVGNEQFF.